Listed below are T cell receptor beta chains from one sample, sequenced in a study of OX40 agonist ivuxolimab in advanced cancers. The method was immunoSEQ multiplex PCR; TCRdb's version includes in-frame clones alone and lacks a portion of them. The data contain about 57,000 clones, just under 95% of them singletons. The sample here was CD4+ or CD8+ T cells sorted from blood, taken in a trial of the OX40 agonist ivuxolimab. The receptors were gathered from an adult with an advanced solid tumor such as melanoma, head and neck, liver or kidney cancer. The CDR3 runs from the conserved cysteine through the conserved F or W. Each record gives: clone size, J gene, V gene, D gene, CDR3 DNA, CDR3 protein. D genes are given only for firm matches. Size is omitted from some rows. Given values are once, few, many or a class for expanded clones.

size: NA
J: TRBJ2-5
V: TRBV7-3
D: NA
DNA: TGTGCCAGCAGCCAGACTGTGCCAGAGACCCAGTACTTC
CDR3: CASSQTVPETQYF

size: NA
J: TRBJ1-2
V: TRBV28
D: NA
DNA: TGTGCCAGCAGTATCTATGAACGGACTAACTATGGCTACACCTTC
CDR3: CASSIYERTNYGYTF

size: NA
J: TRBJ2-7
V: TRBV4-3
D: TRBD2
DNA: TGCGCCAGCAGCCAAGATCGGGGGGGAGGCTACGAGCAGTACTTC
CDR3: CASSQDRGGGYEQYF

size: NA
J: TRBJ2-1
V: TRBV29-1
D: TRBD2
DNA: TGCAGCGTGTTCGGGGGGAATGAGCAGTTCTTC
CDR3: CSVFGGNEQFF

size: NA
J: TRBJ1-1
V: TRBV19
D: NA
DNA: TGTGCCAGTAGTATGTGGGAGAACACTGAAGCTTTCTTT
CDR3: CASSMWENTEAFF

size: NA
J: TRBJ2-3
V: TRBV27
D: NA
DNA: TGTGCCAGCAGTTTCTACATTTCCCAGACTAGGGGTAGAGAGGCAGATACGCAGTATTTT
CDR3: CASSFYISQTRGREADTQYF

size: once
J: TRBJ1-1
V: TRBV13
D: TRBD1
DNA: TGTGCCAGCAGCTTAGGCGGACAGGGGGGCACTGAAGCTTTCTTT
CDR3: CASSLGGQGGTEAFF

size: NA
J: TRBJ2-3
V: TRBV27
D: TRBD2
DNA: TGTGCCAGCAGTTTAATAGCGGGAGAGGTAGGAGATACGCAGTATTTT
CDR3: CASSLIAGEVGDTQYF

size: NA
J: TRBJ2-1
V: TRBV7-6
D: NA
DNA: TGTGCCAGCAGCTTGGGGGTAAATGAGCAGTTCTTC
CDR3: CASSLGVNEQFF

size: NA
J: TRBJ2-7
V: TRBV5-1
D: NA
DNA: TGCGCCAGCAGCTTGGAGGGTTTCGCCTACGAGCAGTACTTC
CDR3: CASSLEGFAYEQYF

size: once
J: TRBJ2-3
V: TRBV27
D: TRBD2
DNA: TGTGCCAGCAGTCCCCGGACTAGCGGGGAGGGTACGCAGTATTTT
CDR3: CASSPRTSGEGTQYF

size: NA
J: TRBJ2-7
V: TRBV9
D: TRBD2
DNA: TGTGCCAGCAGCGCGGGACTAGCGACCTACGAGCAGTACTTC
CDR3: CASSAGLATYEQYF

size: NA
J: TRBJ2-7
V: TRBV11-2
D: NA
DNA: TGTGCCAGCAGCTTTTTGGCGGTTCCCTCCTACGAGCAGTACTTC
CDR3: CASSFLAVPSYEQYF

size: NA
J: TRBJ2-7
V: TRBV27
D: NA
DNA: TGTGCCAGCAGTTTAAGGTCTGAGTACTTC
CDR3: CASSLRSEYF